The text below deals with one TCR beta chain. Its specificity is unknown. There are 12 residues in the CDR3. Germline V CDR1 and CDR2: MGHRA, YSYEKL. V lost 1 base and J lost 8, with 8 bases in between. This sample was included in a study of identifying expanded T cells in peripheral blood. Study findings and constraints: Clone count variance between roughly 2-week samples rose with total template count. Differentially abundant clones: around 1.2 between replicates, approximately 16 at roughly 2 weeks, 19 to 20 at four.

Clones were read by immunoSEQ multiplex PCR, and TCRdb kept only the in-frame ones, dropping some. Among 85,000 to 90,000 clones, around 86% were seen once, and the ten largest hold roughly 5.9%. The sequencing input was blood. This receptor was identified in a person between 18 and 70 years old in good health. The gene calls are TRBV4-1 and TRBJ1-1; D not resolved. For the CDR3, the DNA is TGCGCCAGCAGCCAAGGGGCGGTAGAAGCTTTCTTT. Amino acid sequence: CASSQGAVEAFF.